Only one count was recorded for the clone carrying this T cell receptor (beta chain). Its specificity is not known. The sample comes from a study of OX40 agonist ivuxolimab in advanced cancers. General study points: CD4+ T cells averaged fewer expanded clones than CD8+ T cells.

Only in-frame clones appear in the TCRdb table, and some are missing; sequencing was by immunoSEQ multiplex PCR. The sample has tens of thousands of clones, over 85% seen once; the top ten hold approximately 6%. There are 14 residues in the CDR3. Germline V gives CDR1 MDHEN, CDR2 SYDVKM. The V and J ends lost 2 bases and 1 base respectively, with 8 bases between them. The TCR sequence derives from an adult with an advanced solid tumor such as melanoma, head and neck, liver or kidney cancer. V is TRBV28 and J is TRBJ1-1; D might be TRBD1 (5 bases). This specimen was CD4+ or CD8+ T cells sorted from blood, taken in a trial of the OX40 agonist ivuxolimab. The CDR3, as DNA: TGTGCCAGCAGTTTAAGTACAGGGAACACTGAAGCTTTCTTT. This sequence encodes CASSLSTGNTEAFF.